This T cell receptor (beta chain) was observed in a study of post-analysis software for immune sequencing data. The study, taken as a whole, reports: Significantly decreased normalized Chao1 diversity was recorded for multiple sclerosis patients relative to controls. About 5 TRBV segments occurring more often in patients than controls included TRBV5-6, TRBV5-1 and TRBV20-1.

This clonotype was recorded many times. Its target is unknown. Unique-molecular-identifier-tagged TCR beta cDNA libraries were used. Yield was 450,000 to 650,000 cDNA molecules from 1 to 10 million T cells. TCRdb reanalysed the PCR reads using MiXCR and keeps one entry per CDR3 protein. Among about 770,000 distinct CDR3 sequences, about half were seen once, and the ten largest hold roughly 4.9%. Looked up from germline, CDR1 is SGHTA and CDR2 is FQGNSA. Losses at the gene ends were 5 bases for V and 1 base for J; bases not matched to a gene: 7. There are 16 residues in the CDR3. The genes are TRBV7-2 and TRBJ2-4; TRBD1 matches at 8 bases. The specimen sequenced was blood. The TCR originated in a girl between 10 and 17 years old with multiple sclerosis. The CDR3 here is CASSLRTGRAKNIQYF. The CDR3, as DNA: TGTGCCAGCAGCCTAAGGACAGGGAGGGCCAAAAACATTCAGTACTTC.